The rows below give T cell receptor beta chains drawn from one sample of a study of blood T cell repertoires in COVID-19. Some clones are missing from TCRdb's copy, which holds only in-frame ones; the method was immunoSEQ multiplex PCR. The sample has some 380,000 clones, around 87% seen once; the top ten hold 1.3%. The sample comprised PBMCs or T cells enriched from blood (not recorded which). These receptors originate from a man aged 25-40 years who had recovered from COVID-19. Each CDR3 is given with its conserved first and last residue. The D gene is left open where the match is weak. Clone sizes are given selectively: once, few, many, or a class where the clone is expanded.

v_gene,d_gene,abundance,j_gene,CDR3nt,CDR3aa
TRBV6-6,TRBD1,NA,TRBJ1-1,TGTGCCAGCAGTTACCATGGGGACAGGAACACTGAAGCTTTCTTT,CASSYHGDRNTEAFF
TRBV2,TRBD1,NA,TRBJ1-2,TGTGCCAGCCAGACAGGGGATAACTATGGCTACACCTTC,CASQTGDNYGYTF
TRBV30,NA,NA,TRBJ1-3,TGTGCCTGGCTGCGCTTTGACTCTGGAAACACCATATATTTT,CAWLRFDSGNTIYF
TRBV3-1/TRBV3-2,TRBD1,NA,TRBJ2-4,TGTGCCAGCAGCCAGGGACAGTCATTAGCCAAAAACATTCAGTACTTC,CASSQGQSLAKNIQYF
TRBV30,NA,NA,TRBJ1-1,TGTGCCTGGAGTGTAAACCCCCTGCGGGTGAGGACTGAAGCTTTCTTT,CAWSVNPLRVRTEAFF
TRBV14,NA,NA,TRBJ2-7,TGTGCCAGCAGCCAGGGACATATAGCCTACGAGCAGTACTTC,CASSQGHIAYEQYF
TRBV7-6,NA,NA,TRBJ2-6,TGTGCCAGCAGCCGGGCGGGGGCGAACGGGGCCAACGTCCTGACTTTC,CASSRAGANGANVLTF
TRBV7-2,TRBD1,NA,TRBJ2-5,TGTGCCAGCAGCCTAGGACAGGTCAGGGAGACCCAGTACTTC,CASSLGQVRETQYF
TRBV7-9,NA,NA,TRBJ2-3,TGTGCCAGCAGCCCCTGGCCCGATACGCAGTATTTT,CASSPWPDTQYF
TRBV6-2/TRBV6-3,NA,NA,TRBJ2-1,TGTGCCAGCAGCCGAGACTGGTACAATGAGCAGTTCTTC,CASSRDWYNEQFF
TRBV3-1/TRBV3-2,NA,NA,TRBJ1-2,TGTGCCAGCAGCCAAGGAGAGGGGGTTTCTGGCTACACCTTC,CASSQGEGVSGYTF
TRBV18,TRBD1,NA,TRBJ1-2,TGTGCCAGCTCGGACAGGGAAGGGGGCTACACCTTC,CASSDREGGYTF
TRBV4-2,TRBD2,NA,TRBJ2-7,TGTGCCAGCAGCCAAGAAGTGCGGGAGCCCTACGAGCAGTACTTC,CASSQEVREPYEQYF
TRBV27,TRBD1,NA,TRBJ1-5,TGTGCCAGCAGTTCGACAGGGATGGGTCAGCCCCAGCATTTT,CASSSTGMGQPQHF
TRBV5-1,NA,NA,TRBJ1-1,TGCGCCAGCAGCTTCAGGGGTGGGGTTGGGAACACTGAAGCTTTCTTT,CASSFRGGVGNTEAFF
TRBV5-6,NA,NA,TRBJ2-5,TGTGCCAGCAGCTTGTCAGTGGGCGGGAAGACCCAGTACTTC,CASSLSVGGKTQYF
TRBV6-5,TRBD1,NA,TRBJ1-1,TGTGCCAGCAGTCCCAGGGACAGGGTTCCCACTGAAGCTTTCTTT,CASSPRDRVPTEAFF
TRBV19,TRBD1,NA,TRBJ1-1,TGTGCCAGTAGTACGGGACAGGGGGCCATGAACACTGAAGCTTTCTTT,CASSTGQGAMNTEAFF
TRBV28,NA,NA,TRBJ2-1,TGTGCCAGCAGTCTGCGAAATGAGCAGTTCTTC,CASSLRNEQFF
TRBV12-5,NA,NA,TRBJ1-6,TGTGCTACCATCGCTGCAGCGCCTAATTCACCCCTCCACTTT,CATIAAAPNSPLHF
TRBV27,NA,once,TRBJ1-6,TGTGCCAGCAGTTTCTTAGGAGGCACCTATAATTCACCCCTCCACTTT,CASSFLGGTYNSPLHF
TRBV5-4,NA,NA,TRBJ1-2,TGTGCCAGCAGCACCGTCGCCGGAGGGCTCAACACCTTC,CASSTVAGGLNTF
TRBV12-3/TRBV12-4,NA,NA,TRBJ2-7,TGTGCCAGCGCCGGGAGCCTTTCCTACGAGCAGTACTTC,CASAGSLSYEQYF
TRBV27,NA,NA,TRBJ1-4,TGTGCCAGCAGCTCCGACAGGACGAATGAAAAACTGTTTTTT,CASSSDRTNEKLFF
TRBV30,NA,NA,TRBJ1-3,TGTGCCTGGAGTGTACCCGGGGGAAACACCATATATTTT,CAWSVPGGNTIYF
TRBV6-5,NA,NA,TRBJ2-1,TGTGCCAGCAGTCCGGGATCTACCTTCAATGAGCAGTTCTTC,CASSPGSTFNEQFF